Below, 8 T cell receptor beta chains from the same sample are listed, as sequenced in a study of cytomegalovirus exposure and HLA in healthy donors. Researchers ran the PCR with 60 Vbeta and 13 Jbeta primers. Libraries were prepared by immunoSEQ multiplex PCR; TCRdb keeps only in-frame clonotypes and omits some of them. The data contain under 85,000 clones, 60% to 80% of them singletons. Sequences were obtained from PBMCs. These receptor sequences come from a man aged 35 to 55 in good health and CMV-seropositive.

CDR3 in DNA: TGTGCCAGTAGTCCCTTAGGACTAGCGGGTTACGAGCAGTACTTC. It specifies CASSPLGLAGYEQYF. This chain links TRBV19 with TRBJ2-7, with 11 nucleotides matching TRBD2. CDR3 length: 15 residues. Germline CDR1 is LNHDA and CDR2 is SQIVND (reference sequence). J was trimmed by 4 bases and V by 5 bases; bases with no gene match: 7.

This clone has more than one count but fewer than ten. The V and J genes are TRBV30 and TRBJ1-2, with no clear D. The CDR3 is made up of 15 amino acids. Germline V lookup: CDR1 GTSNPN, CDR2 SVGIG (reference sequence). Trimming shortened V by 1 base and J by 5 bases, and 17 bases separated the two germline ends. DNA for the CDR3: TGTGCCTGGAGTGCCCTGGTAATCGGGAATTATGGCTACACCTTC. This translates into CAWSALVIGNYGYTF.

This clone occurred a few times. V usage is TRBV29-1 and J usage is TRBJ2-3, with 12 bases that match TRBD1. The length of the CDR3 is 16 residues. The V gene end was trimmed by 3 bases and the J gene end by 1 base; junction bases not matched to a gene: 5. From germline, CDR1 is SQVTM and CDR2 ANQGSEA. The CDR3 DNA reads TGCAGCGTTGAGGGACAGGGGGCGCCGGGCACAGATACGCAGTATTTT. Translating gives CSVEGQGAPGTDTQYF.

V usage is TRBV15 and J usage is TRBJ1-5, with D hard to call. The V gene's germline CDR1 is LNHNV and CDR2 YYDKDF (reference sequence). The CDR3 has 15 residues. V gave up 0 bases and J gave up 2 bases, with 8 bases separating them. The CDR3 loop reads CATSRDRRGNQPQHF. The CDR3 nucleotides read TGTGCCACCAGCAGAGATCGGAGGGGCAATCAGCCCCAGCATTTT.

This rearrangement joins TRBV7-2 to TRBJ2-1, with a weak D call TRBD2 (6 bases). Germline loops: CDR1 SGHTA, CDR2 FQGNSA. The CDR3 extends over 14 amino acids. With 10 bases removed from V and 5 bases from J, the gap between germline ends came to 18 bases. In DNA form, the CDR3 reads TGTGCCACCCGGCTCCGGGGGAGGAACAATGAGCAGTTCTTC. Encoded protein: CATRLRGRNNEQFF.

This chain uses TRBV7-9 with TRBJ2-1; D possibly corresponds to TRBD2 (5 bases). V dropped 5 bases and J dropped 4 bases, with 18 bases sitting between them. The CDR3 loop spans 16 amino acids. Germline CDR1 and CDR2: SEHNR and FQNEAQ (reference sequence). In DNA form, the CDR3 reads TGTGCCAGCAGCCTAGTATATGACTACCTTTACAATGAGCAGTTCTTC. As protein: CASSLVYDYLYNEQFF.

The chain joins TRBV5-1 to TRBJ2-7, with TRBD2 as a possible D gene (6 bases). The CDR3 totals 13 residues. V lost 0 bases and J lost 6, with 10 bases in between. Per germline, CDR1 SGHRS and CDR2 YFSETQ. CDR3 nucleotide sequence: TGCGCCAGCAGCTTGGATCGGGGGTCCGAGCAGTACTTC. Its translation is CASSLDRGSEQYF.

Notes on this clone: The junction and the germline gene differ at one end; a read error may be behind it. This rearrangement joins TRBV5-1 to TRBJ2-1, with 8 bases identical to TRBD1. Germline V lookup: CDR1 SGHRS, CDR2 YFSETQ. The CDR3 runs to 15 residues. The CDR3 loop is CASSGGQGSFNEQFF. The CDR3 bases are TGCGCCAGCAGCGGCGGACAGGGATCCTTCAATGAGCAGTTCTTC.